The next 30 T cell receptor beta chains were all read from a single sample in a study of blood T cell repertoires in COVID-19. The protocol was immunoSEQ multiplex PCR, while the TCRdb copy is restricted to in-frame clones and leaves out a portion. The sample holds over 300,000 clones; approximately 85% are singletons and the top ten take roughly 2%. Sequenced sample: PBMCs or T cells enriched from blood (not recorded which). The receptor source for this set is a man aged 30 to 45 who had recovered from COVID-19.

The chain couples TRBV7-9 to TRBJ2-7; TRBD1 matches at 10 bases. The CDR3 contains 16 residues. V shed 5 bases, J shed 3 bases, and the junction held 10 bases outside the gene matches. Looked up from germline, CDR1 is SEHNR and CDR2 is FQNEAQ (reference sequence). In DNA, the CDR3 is TGTGCCAGCAGCAAGGGGGCAGGGACAGGGGTCTACGAGCAGTACTTC. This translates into CASSKGAGTGVYEQYF.

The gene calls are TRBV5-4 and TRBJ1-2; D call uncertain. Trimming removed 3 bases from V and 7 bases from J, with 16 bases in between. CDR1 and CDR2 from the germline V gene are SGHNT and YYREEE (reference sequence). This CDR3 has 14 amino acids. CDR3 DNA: TGTGCCAGCAGCTCCCCGGAGGAGGGTAGTGGCTACACCTTC. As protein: CASSSPEEGSGYTF.

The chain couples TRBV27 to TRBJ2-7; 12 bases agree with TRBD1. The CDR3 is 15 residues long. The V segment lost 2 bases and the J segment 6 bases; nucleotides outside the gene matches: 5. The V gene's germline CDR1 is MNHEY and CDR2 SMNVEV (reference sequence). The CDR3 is CASSLIGDRGREQYF. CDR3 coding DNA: TGTGCCAGCAGTTTAATAGGGGACAGGGGGCGCGAGCAGTACTTC.

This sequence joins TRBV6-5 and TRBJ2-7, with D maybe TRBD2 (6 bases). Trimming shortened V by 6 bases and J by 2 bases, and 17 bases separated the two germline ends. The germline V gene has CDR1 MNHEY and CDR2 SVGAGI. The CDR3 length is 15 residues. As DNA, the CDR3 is TGTGCCAGCAGACCCACGTCCCGGGGGACCTACGAGCAGTACTTC. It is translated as CASRPTSRGTYEQYF.

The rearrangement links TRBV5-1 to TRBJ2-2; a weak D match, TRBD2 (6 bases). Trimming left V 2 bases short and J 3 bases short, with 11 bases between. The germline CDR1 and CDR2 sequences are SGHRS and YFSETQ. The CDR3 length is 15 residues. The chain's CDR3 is CASSFGGADTGELFF. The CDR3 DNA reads TGCGCCAGCAGCTTCGGCGGGGCGGACACCGGGGAGCTGTTTTTT.

In nucleotides, the CDR3 is TGCGCCAGCAGCCAAGTACCTCAGGGGGCGCAAGGGTTTACTGAAGCTTTCTTT. Encoded protein: CASSQVPQGAQGFTEAFF. The chain has TRBV5-1 and TRBJ1-1; 8 nucleotides line up with TRBD1. The germline gives CDR1 SGHRS, CDR2 YFSETQ. With V trimmed by 4 bases and J by 5 bases, 19 bases remained unmatched. The CDR3 is 18 amino acids.

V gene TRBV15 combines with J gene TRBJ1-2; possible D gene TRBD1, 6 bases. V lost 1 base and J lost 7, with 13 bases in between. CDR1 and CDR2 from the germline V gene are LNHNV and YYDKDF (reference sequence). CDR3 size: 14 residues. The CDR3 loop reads CATSRGTGPGGYTF. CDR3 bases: TGTGCCACCAGCAGAGGTACAGGGCCGGGTGGCTACACCTTC.

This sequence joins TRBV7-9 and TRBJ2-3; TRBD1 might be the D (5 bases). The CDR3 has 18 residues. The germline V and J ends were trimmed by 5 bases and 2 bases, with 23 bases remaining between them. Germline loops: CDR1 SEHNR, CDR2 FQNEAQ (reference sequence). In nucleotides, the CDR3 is TGTGCCAGCAGCCAAAGGACGGCCCAGGGTAGGACCACAGATACGCAGTATTTT. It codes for CASSQRTAQGRTTDTQYF. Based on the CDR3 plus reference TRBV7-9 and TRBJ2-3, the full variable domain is DTGVSQNPRHKITKRGQNVTFRCDPISEHNRLYWYRQTLGQGPEFLTYFQNEAQLEKSRLLSDRFSAERPKGSFSTLEIQRTEQGDSAMYLCASSQRTAQGRTTDTQYFGPGTRLTVL.

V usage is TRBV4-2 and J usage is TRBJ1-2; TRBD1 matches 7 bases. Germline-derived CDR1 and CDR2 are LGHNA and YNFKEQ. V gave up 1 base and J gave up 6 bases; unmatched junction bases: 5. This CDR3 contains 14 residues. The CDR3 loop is CASSQGTGADGYTF. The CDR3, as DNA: TGTGCCAGCAGCCAAGGAACAGGGGCGGATGGCTACACCTTC.

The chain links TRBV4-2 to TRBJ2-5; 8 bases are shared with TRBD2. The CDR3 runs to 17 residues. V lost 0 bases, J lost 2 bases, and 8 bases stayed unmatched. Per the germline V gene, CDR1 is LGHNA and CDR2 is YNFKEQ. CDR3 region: CASSQDGSGGGQETQYF. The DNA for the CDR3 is TGTGCCAGCAGCCAAGATGGGAGCGGGGGAGGGCAAGAGACCCAGTACTTC.

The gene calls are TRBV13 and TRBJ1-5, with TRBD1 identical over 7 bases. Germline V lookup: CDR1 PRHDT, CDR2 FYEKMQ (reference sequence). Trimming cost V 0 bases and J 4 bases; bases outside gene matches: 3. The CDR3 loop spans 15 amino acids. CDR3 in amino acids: CASSLGGQANQPQHF. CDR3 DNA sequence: TGTGCCAGCAGCTTAGGCGGACAGGCGAATCAGCCCCAGCATTTT.

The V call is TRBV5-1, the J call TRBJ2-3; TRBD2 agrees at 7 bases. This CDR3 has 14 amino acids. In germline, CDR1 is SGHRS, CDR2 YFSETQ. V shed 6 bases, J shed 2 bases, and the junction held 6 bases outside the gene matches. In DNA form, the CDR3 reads TGCGCCAGCATGGCGGGAGAGTACACAGATACGCAGTATTTT. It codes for CASMAGEYTDTQYF.

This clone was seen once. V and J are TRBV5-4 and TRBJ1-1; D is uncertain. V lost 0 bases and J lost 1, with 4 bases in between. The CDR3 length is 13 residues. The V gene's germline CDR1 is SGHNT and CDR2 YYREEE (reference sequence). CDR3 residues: CASSLEQNTEAFF. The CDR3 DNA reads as TGTGCCAGCAGCTTGGAACAGAACACTGAAGCTTTCTTT. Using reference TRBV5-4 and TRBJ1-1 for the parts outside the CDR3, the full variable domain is ETGVTQSPTHLIKTRGQQVTLRCSSQSGHNTVSWYQQALGQGPQFIFQYYREEENGRGNFPPRFSGLQFPNYSSELNVNALELDDSALYLCASSLEQNTEAFFGQGTRLTVV.

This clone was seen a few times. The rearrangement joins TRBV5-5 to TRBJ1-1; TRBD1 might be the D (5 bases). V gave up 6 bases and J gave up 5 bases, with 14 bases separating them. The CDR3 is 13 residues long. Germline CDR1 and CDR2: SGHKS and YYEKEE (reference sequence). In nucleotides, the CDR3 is TGTGCCAGCATACCCGGTGGGGGGACTGAAGCTTTCTTT. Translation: CASIPGGGTEAFF.

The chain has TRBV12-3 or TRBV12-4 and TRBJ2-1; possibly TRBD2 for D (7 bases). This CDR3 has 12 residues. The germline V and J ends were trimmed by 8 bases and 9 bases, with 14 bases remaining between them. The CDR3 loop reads CASSWGGTEQFF. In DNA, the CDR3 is TGTGCCAGCTCGTGGGGGGGCACTGAGCAGTTCTTC.

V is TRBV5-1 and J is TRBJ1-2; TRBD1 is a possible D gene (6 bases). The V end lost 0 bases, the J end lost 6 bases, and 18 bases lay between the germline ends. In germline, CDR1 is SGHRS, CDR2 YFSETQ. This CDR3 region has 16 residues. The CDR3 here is CASSLASGVGRDGYTF. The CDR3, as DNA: TGCGCCAGCAGCTTGGCCTCAGGGGTAGGACGTGATGGCTACACCTTC.

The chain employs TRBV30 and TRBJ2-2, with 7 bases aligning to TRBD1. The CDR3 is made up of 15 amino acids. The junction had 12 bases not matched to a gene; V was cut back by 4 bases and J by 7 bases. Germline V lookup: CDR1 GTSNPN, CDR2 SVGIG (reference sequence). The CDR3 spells CAWKRVGGMFGELFF. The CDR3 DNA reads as TGTGCCTGGAAGAGGGTAGGGGGCATGTTCGGGGAGCTGTTTTTT. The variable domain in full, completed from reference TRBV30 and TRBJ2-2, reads SQTIHQWPATLVQPVGSPLSLECTVEGTSNPNLYWYRQAAGRGLQLLFYSVGIGQISSEVPQNLSASRPQDRQFILSSKKLLLSDSGFYLCAWKRVGGMFGELFFGEGSRLTVL.

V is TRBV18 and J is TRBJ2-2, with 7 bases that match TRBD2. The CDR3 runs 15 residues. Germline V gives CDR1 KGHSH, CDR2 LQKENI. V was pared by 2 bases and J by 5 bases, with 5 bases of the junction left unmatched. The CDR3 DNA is TGTGCCAGCTCACCAAGGGAGGGAACAACCGGGGAGCTGTTTTTT. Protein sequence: CASSPREGTTGELFF.

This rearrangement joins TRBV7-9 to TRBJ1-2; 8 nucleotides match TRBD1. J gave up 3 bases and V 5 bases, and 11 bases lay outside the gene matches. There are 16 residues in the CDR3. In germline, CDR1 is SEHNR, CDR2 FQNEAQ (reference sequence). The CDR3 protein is CASSALPGQGDYGYTF. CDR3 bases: TGTGCCAGCAGCGCCCTCCCCGGACAGGGTGACTATGGCTACACCTTC.

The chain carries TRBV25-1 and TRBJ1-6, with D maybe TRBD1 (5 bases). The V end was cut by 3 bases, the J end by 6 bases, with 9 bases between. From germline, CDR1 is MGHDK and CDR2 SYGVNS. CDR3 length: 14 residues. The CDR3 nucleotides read TGTGCCAGCAGTGAGCAGGGTGCTAATTCACCCCTCCACTTT. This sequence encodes CASSEQGANSPLHF.

CDR3 nucleotides: TGTGCCAGCAGCTTAGCAACAGCCACCTCCTATGGCTACACCTTC. It encodes CASSLATATSYGYTF. The chain carries TRBV7-8 and TRBJ1-2; no clear D gene. The germline gives CDR1 SGHVS, CDR2 FQNEAQ. V lost 0 bases to trimming and J lost 4 bases, with 12 bases between them. CDR3 length equals 15 residues.

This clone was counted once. In DNA form, the CDR3 reads TGTGCCAGCAGCTCGAGCGCGGGCGTTAACAATCAGCCCCAGCATTTT. It yields the protein CASSSSAGVNNQPQHF. The chain carries TRBV7-3 and TRBJ1-5; D gene uncertain. V gave up 4 bases and J gave up 3 bases, with 16 bases separating them. Germline CDR1 SGHTA, CDR2 FQGTGA. CDR3 size: 16 residues.

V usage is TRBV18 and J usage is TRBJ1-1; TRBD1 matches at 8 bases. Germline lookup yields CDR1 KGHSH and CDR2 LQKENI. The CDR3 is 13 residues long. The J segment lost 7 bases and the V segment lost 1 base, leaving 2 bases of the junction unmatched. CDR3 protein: CASSPQDRVEAFF. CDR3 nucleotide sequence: TGTGCCAGCTCACCACAGGACAGGGTTGAAGCTTTCTTT. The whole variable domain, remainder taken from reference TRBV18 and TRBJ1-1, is NAGVMQNPRHLVRRRGQEARLRCSPMKGHSHVYWYRQLPEEGLKFMVYLQKENIIDESGMPKERFSAEFPKEGPSILRIQQVVRGDSAAYFCASSPQDRVEAFFGQGTRLTVV.

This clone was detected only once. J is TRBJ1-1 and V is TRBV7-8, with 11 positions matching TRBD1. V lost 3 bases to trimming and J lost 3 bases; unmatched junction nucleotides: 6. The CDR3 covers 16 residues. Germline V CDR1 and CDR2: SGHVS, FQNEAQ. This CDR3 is CASSFSRDRGYTEAFF. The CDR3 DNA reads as TGTGCCAGCAGCTTCTCGCGGGACAGGGGGTACACTGAAGCTTTCTTT.

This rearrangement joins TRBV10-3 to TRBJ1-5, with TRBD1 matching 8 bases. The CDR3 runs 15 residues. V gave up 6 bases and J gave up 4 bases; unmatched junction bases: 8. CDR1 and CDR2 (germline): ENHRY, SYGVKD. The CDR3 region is CAIRKQGVGNQPQHF. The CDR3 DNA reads TGTGCCATCAGGAAACAGGGGGTAGGGAATCAGCCCCAGCATTTT.

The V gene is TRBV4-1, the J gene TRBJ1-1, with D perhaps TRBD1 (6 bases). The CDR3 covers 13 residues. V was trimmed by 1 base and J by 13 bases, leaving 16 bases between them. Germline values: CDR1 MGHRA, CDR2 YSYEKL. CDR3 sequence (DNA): TGCGCCAGCAGCCAAGGGGGGCGCGACACACGTTTCTTT. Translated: CASSQGGRDTRFF.

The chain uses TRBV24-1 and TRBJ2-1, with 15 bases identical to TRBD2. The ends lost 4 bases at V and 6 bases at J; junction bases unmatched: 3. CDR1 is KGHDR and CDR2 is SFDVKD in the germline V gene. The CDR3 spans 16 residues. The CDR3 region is CATSDGLAGGINEQFF. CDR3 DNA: TGTGCCACCAGTGACGGACTAGCGGGGGGGATCAATGAGCAGTTCTTC.

The CDR3 here is CAWSGTDYGYTF. The CDR3 coding sequence is TGTGCCTGGAGCGGGACAGACTATGGCTACACCTTC. V gene TRBV30 combines with J gene TRBJ1-2, with 7 bases fitting TRBD1. This CDR3 is built from 12 residues. Germline V gives CDR1 GTSNPN, CDR2 SVGIG (reference sequence). Trimming at V came to 3 bases and at J to 3 bases, leaving 1 base not matched to a gene.

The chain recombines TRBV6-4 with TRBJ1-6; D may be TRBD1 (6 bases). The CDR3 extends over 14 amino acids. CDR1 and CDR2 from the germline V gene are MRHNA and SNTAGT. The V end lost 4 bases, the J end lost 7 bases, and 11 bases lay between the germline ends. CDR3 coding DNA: TGTGCCAGCAGTGCAGGGACACCAAATTCACCCCTCCACTTT. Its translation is CASSAGTPNSPLHF.

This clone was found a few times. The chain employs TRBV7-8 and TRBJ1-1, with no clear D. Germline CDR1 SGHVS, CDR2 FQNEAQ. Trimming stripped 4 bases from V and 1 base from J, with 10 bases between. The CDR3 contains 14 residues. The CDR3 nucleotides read TGTGCCAGCAGCTGGTCGGGAGCGAACACTGAAGCTTTCTTT. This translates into CASSWSGANTEAFF.